The 21 T cell receptor beta chains below were found in one sample sequenced in a study of cytomegalovirus exposure and HLA in healthy donors. The PCR ran on 60 Vbeta and 13 Jbeta primers. Libraries were prepared by immunoSEQ multiplex PCR; TCRdb keeps only in-frame clonotypes and omits some of them. The sample has 140,000 to 150,000 clones; approximately 80% are singletons. The sample comprised PBMCs. These receptor sequences come from a male donor in good health and CMV-seronegative.

The genes are TRBV29-1 and TRBJ2-1; 9 bases are shared with TRBD2. From germline, CDR1 is SQVTM and CDR2 ANQGSEA. V gave up 5 bases and J gave up 0 bases; unmatched junction bases: 11. The CDR3 spans 17 residues. The chain's CDR3 is CSVPMAPTSGSYNEQFF. The DNA of the CDR3 is TGCAGCGTTCCAATGGCCCCGACTAGCGGCTCCTACAATGAGCAGTTCTTC.

This sequence joins TRBV5-1 and TRBJ1-3; D is uncertain. The CDR3 has 14 residues. Per germline, CDR1 SGHRS and CDR2 YFSETQ. V lost 5 bases, J lost 0 bases, and 9 bases lay in between. CDR3 in amino acids: CASRPGDSGNTIYF. The DNA of the CDR3 is TGCGCCAGCAGGCCCGGGGACTCTGGAAACACCATATATTTT.

This clone was seen only once. The chain employs TRBV7-2 and TRBJ2-2; TRBD1 aligns across 7 bases. This CDR3 has 15 residues. CDR1 is SGHTA and CDR2 is FQGNSA in the germline V gene. Losses at the gene ends were 5 bases for V and 4 bases for J; bases not matched to a gene: 7. The CDR3 DNA follows: TGTGCCAGCAGCAAAGGACAGGCGGGCACCGGGGAGCTGTTTTTT. Protein: CASSKGQAGTGELFF.

The genes are TRBV7-9 and TRBJ2-1; D remains unclear. This CDR3 contains 13 residues. Between the trimmed V and J ends, which lost 0 bases and 14 bases, there was a span of 14 bases. Germline loops: CDR1 SEHNR, CDR2 FQNEAQ (reference sequence). The CDR3 loop is CASSLAVSESKFF. In nucleotides, the CDR3 is TGTGCCAGCAGCTTAGCCGTCTCCGAAAGCAAGTTCTTC.

The chain employs TRBV25-1 and TRBJ1-2, with 7 bases identical to TRBD1. Germline values: CDR1 MGHDK, CDR2 SYGVNS. Trimming cost V 2 bases and J 6 bases; bases outside gene matches: 9. This CDR3 is 15 amino acids long. The CDR3 sequence: CASSEDLGQEDGYTF. The DNA of the CDR3 is TGTGCCAGCAGTGAAGATCTCGGACAGGAGGATGGCTACACCTTC.

This rearrangement joins TRBV29-1 to TRBJ2-1; the D is unclear. V lost 4 bases and J 5 bases, leaving 12 bases between the germline ends. Germline V gene sequence: CDR1 SQVTM, CDR2 ANQGSEA. CDR3 length: 13 amino acids. CDR3 in DNA: TGCAGCGTTGGGCGGCGTTTGAACAATGAGCAGTTCTTC. Translating gives CSVGRRLNNEQFF.

The genes are TRBV6-1 and TRBJ2-7, with 10 bases aligning to TRBD1. The CDR3 is 16 amino acids. Germline-derived CDR1 and CDR2 are MNHNS and SASEGT. Trimming at V came to 4 bases and at J to 0 bases, leaving 6 bases not matched to a gene. DNA for the CDR3: TGTGCCAGCAGTGGCCCCGGGACAGGGGTCTCCTACGAGCAGTACTTC. It translates to CASSGPGTGVSYEQYF.

The chain carries TRBV6-6 and TRBJ2-3; TRBD1 agrees at 9 bases. Trimming cost V 8 bases and J 4 bases; bases outside gene matches: 10. In germline, CDR1 is MNHNY, CDR2 SVGAGI (reference sequence). The CDR3 runs 15 residues. CDR3: CASGLDRGGADTQYF. In DNA, the CDR3 is TGTGCCAGCGGCCTAGACAGGGGGGGAGCAGATACGCAGTATTTT.

The rearrangement links TRBV6-5 to TRBJ1-2; a weak D match, TRBD1 (6 bases). The V gene lost 6 bases and the J gene lost 5 bases, with 16 bases spanning the gap. This CDR3 contains 14 residues. CDR1 and CDR2 (germline): MNHEY, SVGAGI. CDR3 sequence: CASRLQGPRYGYTF. In DNA, the CDR3 is TGTGCCAGCAGGTTACAGGGCCCGCGGTATGGCTACACCTTC.

This chain uses TRBV4-3 with TRBJ2-3, with 10 bases aligning to TRBD2. Germline-derived CDR1 and CDR2 are LGHNA and YSLEER. The CDR3 is made up of 15 amino acids. V lost 8 bases to trimming and J lost 2 bases; unmatched junction nucleotides: 7. The CDR3 loop is CASALLAGPTDTQYF. As DNA, the CDR3 is TGCGCCAGCGCCCTACTAGCGGGGCCCACAGATACGCAGTATTTT.

This clone was seen more than once but under ten times. The rearrangement uses TRBV5-1 and TRBJ1-3; D is possibly TRBD1 (5 bases). The ends were cut back, 0 bases at V and 2 bases at J, with 9 bases in the middle. This CDR3 region has 15 residues. CDR1 is SGHRS and CDR2 is YFSETQ in the germline V gene. The CDR3 coding sequence is TGCGCCAGCAGCTTGGCGTCAGGGACTGGAAACACCATATATTTT. It specifies CASSLASGTGNTIYF. The whole variable domain, filled in from reference TRBV5-1 and TRBJ1-3, reads KAGVTQTPRYLIKTRGQQVTLSCSPISGHRSVSWYQQTPGQGLQFLFEYFSETQRNKGNFPGRFSGRQFSNSRSEMNVSTLELGDSALYLCASSLASGTGNTIYFGEGSWLTVV.

This clone appeared once. The rearrangement links TRBV7-2 to TRBJ2-7; TRBD2 matches 7 bases. The CDR3 contains 14 residues. Per germline, CDR1 SGHTA and CDR2 FQGNSA. J lost 6 bases, V lost 5 bases, and 10 bases had no gene match. The DNA for the CDR3 is TGTGCCAGCAGCCCCCTCCCGGGGGGTGTCGAGCAGTACTTC. Translating it yields CASSPLPGGVEQYF.

This clone was picked up a small number of times. The V gene is TRBV4-3, the J gene TRBJ1-1; 7 bases map to TRBD1. Trimming took 1 base from V and 1 from J; bases not matched to a gene: 3. The germline CDR1 and CDR2 sequences are LGHNA and YSLEER. This CDR3 region has 15 residues. In nucleotides, the CDR3 is TGCGCCAGCAGCCAAGCCGGGACAGAGAACACTGAAGCTTTCTTT. Its protein product is CASSQAGTENTEAFF.

The chain recombines TRBV5-1 with TRBJ1-1, with TRBD1 as a possible D gene (5 bases). With 0 bases removed from V and 5 bases from J, the gap between germline ends came to 11 bases. The germline CDR1 and CDR2 sequences are SGHRS and YFSETQ. The CDR3 sequence is 14 residues long. The CDR3 DNA sequence: TGCGCCAGCAGCTTGGAAGGGGTCCAGACTGAAGCTTTCTTT. This gives the protein CASSLEGVQTEAFF.

The chain links TRBV14 to TRBJ2-3; D not resolved. The CDR3 runs 15 residues. With 2 bases removed from V and 0 bases from J, the gap between germline ends came to 9 bases. CDR1 SGHDN and CDR2 FVKESK come from the germline V gene. CDR3 nucleotide sequence: TGTGCCAGCAGCCAAACAATGGCCAGCACAGATACGCAGTATTTT. As protein: CASSQTMASTDTQYF. The full variable domain, completed using reference TRBV14 and TRBJ2-3, is EAGVTQFPSHSVIEKGQTVTLRCDPISGHDNLYWYRRVMGKEIKFLLHFVKESKQDESGMPNNRFLAERTGGTYSTLKVQPAELEDSGVYFCASSQTMASTDTQYFGPGTRLTVL.

This clone was observed a few times. The V and J genes are TRBV5-3 and TRBJ1-2; D call uncertain. TRBV5-3 counts as an open reading frame of uncertain function. The CDR3 has 14 amino acids. Deletions cut 4 bases from V and 4 bases from J, with 14 bases between. CDR3: CARSPSYISYGYTF. Here the CDR3 DNA reads TGTGCCAGAAGCCCGTCCTATATATCCTATGGCTACACCTTC.

V and J are TRBV10-1 and TRBJ2-5; 8 bases align to TRBD1. Germline assignment: CDR1 WNHNN and CDR2 SYGVQD (reference sequence). This CDR3 spans 15 amino acids. With 6 bases clipped from V and 3 bases from J, the junction kept 9 bases outside the gene matches. The CDR3 here is CASSGHGQGEETQYF. The CDR3 DNA reads as TGCGCCAGCAGCGGACACGGACAGGGCGAAGAGACCCAGTACTTC.

This clone appeared a few times. This sequence joins TRBV5-1 and TRBJ1-2; no reliable D call. The CDR3 runs to 13 residues. Trimming left V 7 bases short and J 9 bases short, with 19 bases between. CDR1 is SGHRS, CDR2 YFSETQ, per germline. The CDR3 loop reads CASQYSGSERYTF. The CDR3, as DNA: TGCGCCAGCCAATATTCGGGGTCCGAGCGCTACACCTTC.

The chain uses TRBV6-1 and TRBJ2-3, with 8 bases that match TRBD2. The ends lost 5 bases at V and 6 bases at J; junction bases unmatched: 7. The CDR3 has 14 residues. Germline values: CDR1 MNHNS, CDR2 SASEGT. CDR3 nucleotide sequence: TGTGCCAGCAGTTTAGCGGGGTTTGGGGATACGCAGTATTTT. This encodes CASSLAGFGDTQYF.

The rearrangement uses TRBV4-3 and TRBJ2-2; 7 bases align to TRBD2. V was clipped by 1 base and J by 4 bases; unmatched bases: 9. The CDR3 is made up of 17 amino acids. The V gene's germline CDR1 is LGHNA and CDR2 YSLEER. The CDR3 reads CASSQAFRGGATGELFF. The CDR3 bases are TGCGCCAGCAGCCAAGCCTTCCGGGGAGGGGCCACCGGGGAGCTGTTTTTT.

The gene calls are TRBV5-1 and TRBJ2-7; 7 bases line up with TRBD2. Germline trimming cut 0 bases from V and 2 bases from J; bases unmatched to any gene: 5. This CDR3 is 15 amino acids long. Germline V gene data show CDR1 as SGHRS and CDR2 as YFSETQ. The CDR3 DNA reads as TGCGCCAGCAGCTTGGTCTCGGGGGGTGCCTACGAGCAGTACTTC. Translating gives CASSLVSGGAYEQYF. Filled out from reference TRBV5-1 and TRBJ2-7, the complete variable domain reads KAGVTQTPRYLIKTRGQQVTLSCSPISGHRSVSWYQQTPGQGLQFLFEYFSETQRNKGNFPGRFSGRQFSNSRSEMNVSTLELGDSALYLCASSLVSGGAYEQYFGPGTRLTVT.